These 32 T cell receptor beta chains originate from one sample sequenced in a study of cytomegalovirus exposure and HLA in healthy donors. The PCR used 60 Vbeta and 13 Jbeta primers. The protocol was immunoSEQ multiplex PCR, while the TCRdb copy is restricted to in-frame clones and leaves out a portion. The data show approximately 70,000 clones, roughly 70% seen once. The sample comprised PBMCs. Receptor source: a male donor in good health and CMV-seropositive.

The rearrangement joins TRBV6-1 to TRBJ2-7; TRBD1 might be the D (5 bases). The CDR3 has 16 amino acids. The germline V and J ends were trimmed by 4 bases and 3 bases, with 19 bases remaining between them. CDR1 and CDR2 from the germline V gene are MNHNS and SASEGT. CDR3 in amino acids: CASSVILQGPNYEQYF. Here the CDR3 DNA reads TGTGCCAGCAGTGTGATACTCCAGGGTCCCAACTACGAGCAGTACTTC.

This clone has a handful of counts. The CDR3 loop reads CASGRGAPGELFF. CDR3 bases: TGTGCCAGCGGGCGGGGGGCGCCCGGGGAGCTGTTTTTT. The J gene is TRBJ2-2, the V gene TRBV27; 8 positions match TRBD2. The CDR3 length is 13 residues. CDR1 is MNHEY, CDR2 SMNVEV, per germline (reference sequence). J lost 6 bases, V lost 8 bases, and 5 bases had no gene match.

This chain joins TRBV2 and TRBJ1-5, with D perhaps matching TRBD1 (5 bases). Germline lookup yields CDR1 SNHLY and CDR2 FYNNEI. Trimming took 1 base from V and 4 from J, leaving 8 bases between them. The CDR3 spans 14 residues. The CDR3 region has the DNA TGTGCCAGCAGTGAAGGGCAGGGAAATCAGCCCCAGCATTTT. Protein sequence: CASSEGQGNQPQHF.

CDR3 sequence reads: CASSLLGNQPQHF. The CDR3 nucleotides read TGTGCCAGCAGTTTACTCGGCAATCAGCCCCAGCATTTT. The chain carries TRBV27 and TRBJ1-5, with no clear D. CDR3 length: 13 residues. Looked up from germline, CDR1 is MNHEY and CDR2 is SMNVEV (reference sequence). V was cut by 2 bases and J by 2 bases, with 4 bases left in between.

The V and J genes are TRBV27 and TRBJ1-6; 9 bases are a match to TRBD1. V was pared by 2 bases and J by 6 bases, with 2 bases of the junction left unmatched. CDR1 and CDR2 (germline): MNHEY, SMNVEV (reference sequence). This CDR3 has 15 amino acids. CDR3 sequence (DNA): TGTGCCAGCAGTTTAGGGACAGGGCGTAATTCACCCCTCCACTTT. Encoded protein: CASSLGTGRNSPLHF.

This clone is labeled medium-sized. The V gene is TRBV11-2, the J gene TRBJ2-5; D possibly corresponds to TRBD2 (5 bases). The CDR3 consists of 13 residues. The V and J ends lost 2 bases and 2 bases respectively, with 6 bases between them. The germline V gene encodes CDR1 SGHAT and CDR2 FQNNGV. The CDR3 loop is CASSLWRQETQYF. In DNA, the CDR3 is TGTGCCAGCAGCTTATGGAGGCAAGAGACCCAGTACTTC.

The chain links TRBV4-3 to TRBJ2-3; 7 bases line up with TRBD2. J was trimmed by 0 bases and V by 3 bases; bases with no gene match: 9. This CDR3 is built from 17 residues. Germline lookup yields CDR1 LGHNA and CDR2 YSLEER. CDR3 sequence reads: CASSQSPGGGSTDTQYF. The CDR3, as DNA: TGCGCCAGCAGCCAGTCTCCGGGGGGTGGGAGCACAGATACGCAGTATTTT.

The rearrangement links TRBV7-8 to TRBJ2-2, with D tentatively TRBD1 (6 bases). Germline CDR1 is SGHVS and CDR2 is FQNEAQ. V lost 0 bases and J 4 bases, leaving 12 bases between the germline ends. CDR3 length: 16 amino acids. CDR3 coding DNA: TGTGCCAGCAGCTTAGCACAGGGAATAGCCACCGGGGAGCTGTTTTTT. Translation gives CASSLAQGIATGELFF.

The chain links TRBV2 to TRBJ1-2; TRBD1 matches at 7 bases. This CDR3 has 14 residues. The junction had 13 bases not matched to a gene; V was cut back by 8 bases and J by 7 bases. Germline CDR1 reads SNHLY; CDR2 reads FYNNEI. For the CDR3, the DNA is TGTGCCAGCCTGGTCGGACAGGCGAATTTTGGCTACACCTTC. Its translation is CASLVGQANFGYTF.

A note on this clone: A read error may account for a junction end that differs from germline. V usage is TRBV30 and J usage is TRBJ2-7, with TRBD1 matching over 7 bases. The CDR3 has 11 residues. CDR1 GTSNPN and CDR2 SVGIG come from the germline V gene (reference sequence). The CDR3 region is CAWGKFWDRNF. The CDR3 DNA follows: TGTGCCTGGGGTAAATTCTGGGACAGAAACTTC.

This chain connects TRBV18 to TRBJ1-2; tentative D call: TRBD1 (6 bases). V was shortened by 5 bases and J by 7 bases, with 14 bases between the two germline ends. The CDR3 spans 13 residues. Germline V CDR1 and CDR2: KGHSH, LQKENI. The CDR3 reads CASSAPGQSGYTF. CDR3 nucleotide sequence: TGTGCCAGCTCAGCCCCGGGACAAAGTGGCTACACCTTC.

This sequence joins TRBV5-1 and TRBJ2-6; 8 positions match TRBD2. The germline V gene has CDR1 SGHRS and CDR2 YFSETQ. The V segment lost 1 base and the J segment 1 base; nucleotides outside the gene matches: 4. CDR3 length: 17 residues. The CDR3, as DNA: TGCGCCAGCAGCTTGAGGTTAGCGGGGTCTGGGGCCAACGTCCTGACTTTC. This gives the protein CASSLRLAGSGANVLTF.

The rearrangement uses TRBV2 and TRBJ2-7, with D perhaps matching TRBD2 (5 bases). This CDR3 region has 15 residues. The V and J ends lost 7 bases and 7 bases respectively, with 23 bases between them. Germline assignment: CDR1 SNHLY and CDR2 FYNNEI. CDR3 nucleotide sequence: TGTGCCAGCAAAAAAGCGGACCCAGTGGTCGCTGAGCAGTACTTC. This codes for CASKKADPVVAEQYF.

This sequence joins TRBV6-1 and TRBJ1-3; D gene unclear. With 3 bases removed from V and 0 bases from J, the gap between germline ends came to 9 bases. This CDR3 contains 15 residues. CDR1 and CDR2 (germline): MNHNS, SASEGT. The DNA of the CDR3 is TGTGCCAGCAGTGAGGGTCACAGCTCTGGAAACACCATATATTTT. Translating it yields CASSEGHSSGNTIYF.

The chain recombines TRBV18 with TRBJ1-1, with 7 bases aligning to TRBD1. This CDR3 has 13 residues. CDR1 is KGHSH and CDR2 is LQKENI in the germline V gene. J was trimmed by 8 bases and V by 3 bases; bases with no gene match: 6. The CDR3 region has the DNA TGTGCCAGCTCACCGAAGAGACAGGGCGAAGCTTTCTTT. Protein product: CASSPKRQGEAFF.

The rearrangement links TRBV18 to TRBJ2-5; 7 bases align to TRBD1. V was clipped by 3 bases and J by 2 bases; unmatched bases: 3. The germline V gene encodes CDR1 KGHSH and CDR2 LQKENI. The CDR3 runs 14 residues. The CDR3 nucleotides are TGTGCCAGCTCACCTGGACAGGCTCAAGAGACCCAGTACTTC. It specifies CASSPGQAQETQYF. Together with reference TRBV18 and TRBJ2-5, the CDR3 gives the full variable domain: NAGVMQNPRHLVRRRGQEARLRCSPMKGHSHVYWYRQLPEEGLKFMVYLQKENIIDESGMPKERFSAEFPKEGPSILRIQQVVRGDSAAYFCASSPGQAQETQYFGPGTRLLVL.

This clone came up once. The chain has TRBV9 and TRBJ1-4; D is undetermined. The CDR3 has 18 amino acids. V was cut by 5 bases and J by 3 bases, with 23 bases left in between. Per germline, CDR1 SGDLS and CDR2 YYNGEE. The CDR3 spells CASRETGSPTAPNEKLFF. CDR3 DNA: TGTGCCAGCAGAGAGACCGGGAGCCCAACGGCCCCTAATGAAAAACTGTTTTTT.

V usage is TRBV5-4 and J usage is TRBJ2-1; tentative D call: TRBD1 (5 bases). The CDR3 is 16 amino acids. V lost 3 bases, J lost 5 bases, and 18 bases lay in between. Germline CDR1 SGHNT, CDR2 YYREEE (reference sequence). CDR3 coding DNA: TGTGCCAGCAGCTGGGGCCCGTCTCCAATTGACAATGAGCAGTTCTTC. It specifies CASSWGPSPIDNEQFF.

The genes are TRBV18 and TRBJ1-1; 7 nucleotides line up with TRBD1. The CDR3 has 14 residues. From germline, CDR1 is KGHSH and CDR2 LQKENI. Trimming took 1 base from V and 3 from J; bases not matched to a gene: 2. The CDR3, as DNA: TGTGCCAGCTCACCACAGGGGGCGGACACTGAAGCTTTCTTT. This translates into CASSPQGADTEAFF.

This rearrangement joins TRBV6-1 to TRBJ2-7; a weak D match, TRBD2 (5 bases). Trimming cost V 3 bases and J 1 base, with 7 bases left between them. The CDR3 contains 13 residues. CDR1 and CDR2 (germline): MNHNS, SASEGT. This CDR3 reads CASSEQRSYEQYF. The CDR3 region has the DNA TGTGCCAGCAGTGAGCAGCGGTCCTACGAGCAGTACTTC.

This clone was observed once. The chain links TRBV27 to TRBJ1-2, with TRBD1 as a possible D gene (5 bases). Trimming cost V 2 bases and J 3 bases, with 13 bases left between them. From germline, CDR1 is MNHEY and CDR2 SMNVEV (reference sequence). The length of the CDR3 is 15 residues. CDR3 coding DNA: TGTGCCAGCAGTTTAACGGCAGGGTTGGACTATGGCTACACCTTC. Translated, it gives CASSLTAGLDYGYTF.

V gene TRBV27 combines with J gene TRBJ2-7; TRBD1 matches at 7 bases. V shed 6 bases, J shed 1 base, and the junction held 0 bases outside the gene matches. The germline CDR1 and CDR2 sequences are MNHEY and SMNVEV (reference sequence). The CDR3 spans 12 residues. CDR3 sequence reads: CASRTGSYEQYF. For the CDR3, the DNA is TGTGCCAGCAGGACAGGGTCCTACGAGCAGTACTTC.

The rearrangement links TRBV5-6 to TRBJ2-5, with TRBD1 identical over 7 bases. Germline V CDR1 and CDR2: SGHDT, YYEEEE. The J segment lost 4 bases and the V segment lost 4 bases, leaving 4 bases of the junction unmatched. CDR3 length: 13 amino acids. The CDR3 here is CASSPGTVETQYF. As DNA, the CDR3 is TGTGCCAGCAGCCCAGGGACAGTAGAGACCCAGTACTTC.

The gene calls are TRBV10-3 and TRBJ2-1; TRBD2 agrees at 7 bases. Germline V gives CDR1 ENHRY, CDR2 SYGVKD. Germline trimming cut 8 bases from V and 7 bases from J; bases unmatched to any gene: 8. The CDR3 has 13 residues. CDR3 loop: CAIGGLGGNEQFF. In DNA, the CDR3 is TGTGCCATCGGCGGACTAGGCGGGAATGAGCAGTTCTTC.

To note about this clone: Compared with germline, one end of the junction differs, possibly owing to a read error. The V gene is TRBV7-9, the J gene TRBJ2-7; 9 bases map to TRBD2. The CDR3 sequence is 13 residues long. The germline CDR1 and CDR2 sequences are SEHNR and FQNEAQ (reference sequence). CDR3 amino acids: CSSSLVGPSGEDF. The CDR3 DNA reads TGTTCCAGCAGCTTAGTTGGTCCTAGCGGGGAAGACTTC.

This clone was observed a few times. This rearrangement joins TRBV6-1 to TRBJ2-1; 7 positions agree with TRBD1. The germline gives CDR1 MNHNS, CDR2 SASEGT. The junction had 7 bases not matched to a gene; V was cut back by 9 bases and J by 5 bases. The CDR3 sequence is 13 residues long. The CDR3 here is CARATGKNNEQFF. The CDR3 nucleotides are TGTGCCAGGGCGACAGGGAAAAACAATGAGCAGTTCTTC.

The chain carries TRBV5-1 and TRBJ1-4, with a weak D call TRBD1 (5 bases). Between the trimmed V and J ends, which lost 7 bases and 0 bases, there was a span of 16 bases. The V gene's germline CDR1 is SGHRS and CDR2 YFSETQ. This CDR3 is 16 amino acids long. The CDR3 DNA follows: TGCGCCAGCCGTGGCGGGGCACAAACAACTAATGAAAAACTGTTTTTT. Translating it yields CASRGGAQTTNEKLFF.

This chain uses TRBV6-5 with TRBJ1-1, with 8 bases matching TRBD1. The CDR3 runs 15 residues. Trimming at V came to 7 bases and at J to 5 bases, leaving 12 bases not matched to a gene. Germline V gene data show CDR1 as MNHEY and CDR2 as SVGAGI. CDR3 nucleotides: TGTGCCAGCACCGAACGGACAGGGTTAGGGACTGAAGCTTTCTTT. The encoded protein is CASTERTGLGTEAFF.

The rearrangement links TRBV19 to TRBJ2-7, with TRBD1 matching 8 bases. The CDR3 runs to 13 residues. Germline CDR1 is LNHDA and CDR2 is SQIVND (reference sequence). V shed 5 bases, J shed 6 bases, and the junction held 6 bases outside the gene matches. DNA of the CDR3: TGTGCCAGTAGTGCGGACAGGGCGGGCGAGCAGTACTTC. Encoded protein: CASSADRAGEQYF.

This clone was seen a handful of times. The CDR3 DNA reads as TGCGCCAGCAGCATAGGGACAGGGGGCGCGAATCAGCCCCAGCATTTT. This gives the protein CASSIGTGGANQPQHF. V and J are TRBV5-1 and TRBJ1-5; 12 bases align to TRBD1. V shed 4 bases, J shed 4 bases, and the junction held 6 bases outside the gene matches. The CDR3 totals 16 residues. Germline-derived CDR1 and CDR2 are SGHRS and YFSETQ.

This clone was picked up a small number of times. The chain uses TRBV6-5 and TRBJ1-5; 7 bases map to TRBD1. The CDR3 spans 14 residues. V gave up 4 bases and J gave up 6 bases; unmatched junction bases: 6. Germline values: CDR1 MNHEY, CDR2 SVGAGI. CDR3 sequence (DNA): TGTGCCAGCAGTTCGGGGCAGGGGGGTCAGCCCCAGCATTTT. Amino acid sequence: CASSSGQGGQPQHF.

The DNA of the CDR3 is TGTGCCTGGAGTATAACTACGGGGGGGGAAAAACTGTTTTTT. This codes for CAWSITTGGEKLFF. V usage is TRBV30 and J usage is TRBJ1-4; D is possibly TRBD1 (5 bases). The V and J ends lost 2 bases and 8 bases respectively, with 15 bases between them. Germline CDR1 and CDR2: GTSNPN and SVGIG (reference sequence). The CDR3 runs 14 residues.